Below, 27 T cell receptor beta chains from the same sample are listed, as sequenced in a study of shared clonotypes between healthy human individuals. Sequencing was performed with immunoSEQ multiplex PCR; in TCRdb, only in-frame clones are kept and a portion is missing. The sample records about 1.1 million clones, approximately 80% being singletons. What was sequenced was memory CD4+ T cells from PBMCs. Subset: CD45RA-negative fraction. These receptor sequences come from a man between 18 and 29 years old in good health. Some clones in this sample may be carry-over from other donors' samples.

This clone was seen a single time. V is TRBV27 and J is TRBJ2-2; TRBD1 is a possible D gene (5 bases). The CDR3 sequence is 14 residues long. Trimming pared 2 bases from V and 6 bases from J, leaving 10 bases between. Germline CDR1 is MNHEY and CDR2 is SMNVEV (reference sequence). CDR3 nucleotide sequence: TGTGCCAGCAGTTTAAGGACATCAGCCGGGGAGCTGTTTTTT. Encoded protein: CASSLRTSAGELFF.

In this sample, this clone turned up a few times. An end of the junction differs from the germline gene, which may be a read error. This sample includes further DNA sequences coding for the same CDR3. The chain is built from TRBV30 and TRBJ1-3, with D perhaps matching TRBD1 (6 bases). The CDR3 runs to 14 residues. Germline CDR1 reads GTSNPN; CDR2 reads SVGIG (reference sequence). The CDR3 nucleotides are TGTGCCTGGAGATCACAGGGATTTGGAAACACCATATACTTT. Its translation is CAWRSQGFGNTIYF.

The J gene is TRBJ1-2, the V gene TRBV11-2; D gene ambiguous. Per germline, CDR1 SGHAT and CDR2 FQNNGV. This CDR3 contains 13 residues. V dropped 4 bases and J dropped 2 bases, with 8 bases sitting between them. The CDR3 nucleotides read TGTGCCAGCAGCTCGGACGGGAACTATGGCTACACCTTC. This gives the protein CASSSDGNYGYTF. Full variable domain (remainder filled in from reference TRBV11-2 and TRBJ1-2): EAGVAQSPRYKIIEKRQSVAFWCNPISGHATLYWYQQILGQGPKLLIQFQNNGVVDDSQLPKDRFSAERLKGVDSTLKIQPAKLEDSAVYLCASSSDGNYGYTFGSGTRLTVV.

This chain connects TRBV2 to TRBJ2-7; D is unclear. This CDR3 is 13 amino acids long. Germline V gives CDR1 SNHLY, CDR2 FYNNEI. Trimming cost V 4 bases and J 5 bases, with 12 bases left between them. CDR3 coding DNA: TGTGCCAGCAGTGCCTTAGATCCAAACGAGCAGTACTTC. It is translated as CASSALDPNEQYF.

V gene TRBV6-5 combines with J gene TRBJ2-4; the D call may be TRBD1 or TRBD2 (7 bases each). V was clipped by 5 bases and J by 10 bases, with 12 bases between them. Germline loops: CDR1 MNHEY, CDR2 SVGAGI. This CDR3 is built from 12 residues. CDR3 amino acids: CASSPGGGIQYF. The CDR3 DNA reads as TGTGCCAGCAGTCCAGGGGGGGGAATTCAGTACTTC.

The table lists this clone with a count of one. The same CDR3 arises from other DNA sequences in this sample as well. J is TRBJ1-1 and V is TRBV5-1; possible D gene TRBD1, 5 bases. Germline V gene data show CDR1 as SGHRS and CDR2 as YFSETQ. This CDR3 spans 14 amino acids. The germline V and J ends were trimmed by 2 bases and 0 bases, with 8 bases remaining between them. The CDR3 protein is CASSFGTMNTEAFF. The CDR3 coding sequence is TGCGCCAGCAGCTTCGGGACGATGAACACTGAAGCTTTCTTT. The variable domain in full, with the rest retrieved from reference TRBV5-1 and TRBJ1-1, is KAGVTQTPRYLIKTRGQQVTLSCSPISGHRSVSWYQQTPGQGLQFLFEYFSETQRNKGNFPGRFSGRQFSNSRSEMNVSTLELGDSALYLCASSFGTMNTEAFFGQGTRLTVV.

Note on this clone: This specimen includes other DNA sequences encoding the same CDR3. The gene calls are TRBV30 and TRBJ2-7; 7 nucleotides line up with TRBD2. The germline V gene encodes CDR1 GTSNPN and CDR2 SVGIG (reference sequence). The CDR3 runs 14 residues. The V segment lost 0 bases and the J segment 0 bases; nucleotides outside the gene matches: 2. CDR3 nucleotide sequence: TGTGCCTGGAGTGTAGGCGGGAGCTCCTACGAGCAGTACTTC. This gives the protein CAWSVGGSSYEQYF.

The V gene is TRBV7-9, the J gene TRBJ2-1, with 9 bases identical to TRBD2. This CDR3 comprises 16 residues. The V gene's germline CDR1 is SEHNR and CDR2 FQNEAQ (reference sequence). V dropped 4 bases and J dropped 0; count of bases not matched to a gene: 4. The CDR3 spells CASSSRLAASYNEQFF. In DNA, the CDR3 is TGTGCCAGCAGCTCCCGACTAGCGGCCTCCTACAATGAGCAGTTCTTC. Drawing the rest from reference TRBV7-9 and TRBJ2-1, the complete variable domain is DTGVSQNPRHKITKRGQNVTFRCDPISEHNRLYWYRQTLGQGPEFLTYFQNEAQLEKSRLLSDRFSAERPKGSFSTLEIQRTEQGDSAMYLCASSSRLAASYNEQFFGPGTRLTVL.

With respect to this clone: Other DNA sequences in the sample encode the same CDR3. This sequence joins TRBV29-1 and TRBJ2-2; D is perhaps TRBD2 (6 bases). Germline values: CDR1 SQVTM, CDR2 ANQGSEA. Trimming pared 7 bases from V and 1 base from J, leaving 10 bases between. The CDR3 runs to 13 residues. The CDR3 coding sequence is TGCAGCGCCGGGACTCAGAACACCGGGGAGCTGTTTTTT. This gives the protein CSAGTQNTGELFF.

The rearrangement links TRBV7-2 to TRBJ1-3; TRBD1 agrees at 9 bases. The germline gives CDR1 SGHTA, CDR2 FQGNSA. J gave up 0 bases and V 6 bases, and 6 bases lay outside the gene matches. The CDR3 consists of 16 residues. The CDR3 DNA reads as TGTGCCAGCAGTTCACAGGGGGCCCACTCTGGAAACACCATATATTTT. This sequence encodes CASSSQGAHSGNTIYF.

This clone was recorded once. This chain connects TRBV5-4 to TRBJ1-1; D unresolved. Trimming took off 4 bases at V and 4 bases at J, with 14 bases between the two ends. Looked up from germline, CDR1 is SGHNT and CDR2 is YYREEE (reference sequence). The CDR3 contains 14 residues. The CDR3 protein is CASSLPGSVTEAFF. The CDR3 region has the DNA TGTGCCAGCAGCCTCCCCGGGAGTGTCACTGAAGCTTTCTTT.

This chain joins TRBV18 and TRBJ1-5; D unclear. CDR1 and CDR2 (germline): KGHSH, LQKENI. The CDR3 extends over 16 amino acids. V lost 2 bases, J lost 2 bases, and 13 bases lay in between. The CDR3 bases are TGTGCCAGCTCACCAAAAGGTCTGGTGGGCAATCAGCCCCAGCATTTT. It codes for CASSPKGLVGNQPQHF. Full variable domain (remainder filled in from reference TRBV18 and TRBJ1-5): NAGVMQNPRHLVRRRGQEARLRCSPMKGHSHVYWYRQLPEEGLKFMVYLQKENIIDESGMPKERFSAEFPKEGPSILRIQQVVRGDSAAYFCASSPKGLVGNQPQHFGDGTRLSIL.

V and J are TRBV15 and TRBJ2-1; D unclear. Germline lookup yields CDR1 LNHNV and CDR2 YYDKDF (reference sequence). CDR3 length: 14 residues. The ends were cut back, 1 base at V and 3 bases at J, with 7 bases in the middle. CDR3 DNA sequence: TGTGCCACCAGCAGAGTGTCTGGCTACAATGAGCAGTTCTTC. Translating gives CATSRVSGYNEQFF.

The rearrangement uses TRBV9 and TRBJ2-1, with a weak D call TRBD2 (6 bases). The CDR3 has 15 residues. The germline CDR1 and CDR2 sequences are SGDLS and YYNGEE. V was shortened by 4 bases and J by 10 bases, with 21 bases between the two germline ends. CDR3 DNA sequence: TGTGCCAGCAGCCGCAACTCGGGCTTAGGAGGGGAGCAGTTCTTC. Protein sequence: CASSRNSGLGGEQFF. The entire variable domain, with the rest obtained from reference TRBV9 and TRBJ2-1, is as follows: DSGVTQTPKHLITATGQRVTLRCSPRSGDLSVYWYQQSLDQGLQFLIQYYNGEERAKGNILERFSAQQFPDLHSELNLSSLELGDSALYFCASSRNSGLGGEQFFGPGTRLTVL.

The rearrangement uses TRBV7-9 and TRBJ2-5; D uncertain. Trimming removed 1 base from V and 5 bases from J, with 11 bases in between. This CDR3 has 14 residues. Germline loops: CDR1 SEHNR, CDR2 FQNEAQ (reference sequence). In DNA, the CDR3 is TGTGCCAGCAGCTTAGTTGACGGGCGGGAGACCCAGTACTTC. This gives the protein CASSLVDGRETQYF.

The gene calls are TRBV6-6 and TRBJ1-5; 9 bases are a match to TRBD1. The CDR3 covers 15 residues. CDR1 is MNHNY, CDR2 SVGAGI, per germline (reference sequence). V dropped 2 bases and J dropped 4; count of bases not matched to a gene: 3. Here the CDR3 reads CASSYGQGRNQPQHF. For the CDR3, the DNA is TGTGCCAGCAGTTACGGACAGGGGCGGAATCAGCCCCAGCATTTT.

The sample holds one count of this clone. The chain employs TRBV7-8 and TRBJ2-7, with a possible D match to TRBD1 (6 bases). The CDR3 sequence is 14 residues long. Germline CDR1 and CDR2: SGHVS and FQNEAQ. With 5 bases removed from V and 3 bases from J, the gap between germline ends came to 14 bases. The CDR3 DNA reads TGTGCCAGCAGCCCCCGACAGGATCACTACGAGCAGTACTTC. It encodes CASSPRQDHYEQYF.

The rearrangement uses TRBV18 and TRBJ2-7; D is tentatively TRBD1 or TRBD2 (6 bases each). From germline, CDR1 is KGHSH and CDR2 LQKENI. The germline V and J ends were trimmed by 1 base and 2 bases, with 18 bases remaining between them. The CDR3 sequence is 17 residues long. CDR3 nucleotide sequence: TGTGCCAGCTCACCACGACTAGGAAAAGGGGGACCCTACGAGCAGTACTTC. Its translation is CASSPRLGKGGPYEQYF.

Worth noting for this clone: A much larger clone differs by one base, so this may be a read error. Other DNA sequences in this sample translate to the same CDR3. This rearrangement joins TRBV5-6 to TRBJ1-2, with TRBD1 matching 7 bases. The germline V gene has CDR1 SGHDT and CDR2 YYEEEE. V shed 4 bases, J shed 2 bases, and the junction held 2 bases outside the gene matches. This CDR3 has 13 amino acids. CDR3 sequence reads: CASSLQGNYGYTF. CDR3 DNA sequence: TGTGCCAGCAGCCTACAGGGGAACTATGGCTACACCTTC. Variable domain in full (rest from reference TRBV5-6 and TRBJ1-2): DAGVTQSPTHLIKTRGQQVTLRCSPKSGHDTVSWYQQALGQGPQFIFQYYEEEERQRGNFPDRFSGHQFPNYSSELNVNALLLGDSALYLCASSLQGNYGYTFGSGTRLTVV.

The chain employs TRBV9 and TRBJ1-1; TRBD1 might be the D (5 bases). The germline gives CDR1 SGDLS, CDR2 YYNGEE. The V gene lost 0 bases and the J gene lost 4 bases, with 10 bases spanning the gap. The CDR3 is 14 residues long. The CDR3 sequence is CASSVGGSVTEAFF. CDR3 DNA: TGTGCCAGCAGCGTAGGGGGGAGCGTCACTGAAGCTTTCTTT.

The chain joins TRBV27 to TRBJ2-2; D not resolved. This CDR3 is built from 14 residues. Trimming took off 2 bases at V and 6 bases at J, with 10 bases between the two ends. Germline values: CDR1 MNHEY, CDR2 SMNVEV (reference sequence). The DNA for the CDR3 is TGTGCCAGCAGTTTAAAAATTAGTGCCGGGGAGCTGTTTTTT. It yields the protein CASSLKISAGELFF.

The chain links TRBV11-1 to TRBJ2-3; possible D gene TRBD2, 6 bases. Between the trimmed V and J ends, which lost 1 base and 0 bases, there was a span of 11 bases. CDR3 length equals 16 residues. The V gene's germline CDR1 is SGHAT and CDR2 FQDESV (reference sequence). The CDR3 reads CASSLGLSGSTDTQYF. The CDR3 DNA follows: TGTGCCAGCAGCTTAGGCTTGAGCGGGAGCACAGATACGCAGTATTTT. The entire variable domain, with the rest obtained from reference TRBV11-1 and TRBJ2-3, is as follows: EAEVAQSPRYKITEKSQAVAFWCDPISGHATLYWYRQILGQGPELLVQFQDESVVDDSQLPKDRFSAERLKGVDSTLKIQPAELGDSAMYLCASSLGLSGSTDTQYFGPGTRLTVL.

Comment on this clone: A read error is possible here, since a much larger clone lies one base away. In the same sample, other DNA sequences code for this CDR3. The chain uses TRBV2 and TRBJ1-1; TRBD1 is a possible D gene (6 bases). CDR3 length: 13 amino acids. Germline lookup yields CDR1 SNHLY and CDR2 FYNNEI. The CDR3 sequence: CASSPGDGTEAFF. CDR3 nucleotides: TGTGCCAGCAGTCCAGGGGATGGCACTGAAGCCTTCTTT.

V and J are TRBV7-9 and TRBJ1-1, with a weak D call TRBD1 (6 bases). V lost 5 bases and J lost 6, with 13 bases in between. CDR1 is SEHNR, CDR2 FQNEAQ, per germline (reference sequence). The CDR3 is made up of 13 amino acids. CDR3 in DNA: TGTGCCAGCAGCATAACAGGGTTTTCTGAAGCTTTCTTT. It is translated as CASSITGFSEAFF.

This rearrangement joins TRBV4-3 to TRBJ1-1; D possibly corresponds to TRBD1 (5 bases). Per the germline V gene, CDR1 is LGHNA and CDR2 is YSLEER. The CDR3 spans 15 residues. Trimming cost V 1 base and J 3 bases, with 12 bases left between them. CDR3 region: CASSQGGWVDTEAFF. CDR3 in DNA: TGCGCCAGCAGCCAAGGGGGCTGGGTCGACACTGAAGCTTTCTTT.

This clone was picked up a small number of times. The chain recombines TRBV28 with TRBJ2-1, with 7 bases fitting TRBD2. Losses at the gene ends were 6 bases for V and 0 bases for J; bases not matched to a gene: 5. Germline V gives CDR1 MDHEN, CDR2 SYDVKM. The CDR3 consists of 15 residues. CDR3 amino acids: CASRGPSGSYNEQFF. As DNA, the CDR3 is TGTGCCAGCAGGGGCCCTAGCGGCTCCTACAATGAGCAGTTCTTC. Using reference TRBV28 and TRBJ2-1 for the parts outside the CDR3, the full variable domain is DVKVTQSSRYLVKRTGEKVFLECVQDMDHENMFWYRQDPGLGLRLIYFSYDVKMKEKGDIPEGYSVSREKKERFSLILESASTNQTSMYLCASRGPSGSYNEQFFGPGTRLTVL.

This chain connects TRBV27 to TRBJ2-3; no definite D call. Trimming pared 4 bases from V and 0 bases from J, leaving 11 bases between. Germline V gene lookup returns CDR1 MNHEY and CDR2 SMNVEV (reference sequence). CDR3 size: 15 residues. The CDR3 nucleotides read TGTGCCAGCAGTTCCCGACCACTGAGCACAGATACGCAGTATTTT. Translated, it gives CASSSRPLSTDTQYF.